What follows are 19 T cell receptor beta chains derived from one specimen sequenced in a study of cytomegalovirus exposure and HLA in healthy donors. PCR used 60 Vbeta primers and 13 Jbeta primers. Only in-frame clones appear in the TCRdb table, and some are missing; sequencing was by immunoSEQ multiplex PCR. The sample holds 60,000 to 70,000 clones, 55% to 80% seen once. The specimen sequenced was PBMCs. These receptors were taken from a woman in her 50s in good health and CMV-seronegative.

In its sample, this clone is medium-sized. The J gene is TRBJ2-6, the V gene TRBV7-6, with D uncertain. V gave up 2 bases and J gave up 0 bases, with 8 bases separating them. This CDR3 contains 16 residues. Germline CDR1 SGHVS, CDR2 FNYEAQ. The CDR3 bases are TGTGCCAGCAGCTTATCCAGGATCTCTGGGGCCAACGTCCTGACTTTC. Its protein is CASSLSRISGANVLTF.

This clone turned up a few times. This chain links TRBV4-1 with TRBJ1-2; D is perhaps TRBD1 (6 bases). This CDR3 region has 14 residues. Trimming removed 2 bases at V and 2 bases at J, with 9 bases between. Germline V gives CDR1 MGHRA, CDR2 YSYEKL. The chain's CDR3 is CASSQPTGNYGYTF. CDR3 sequence (DNA): TGCGCCAGCAGCCAACCGACAGGCAACTATGGCTACACCTTC.

This chain links TRBV4-2 with TRBJ1-6; D perhaps matches TRBD1 (5 bases). Germline CDR1 reads LGHNA; CDR2 reads YNFKEQ. This CDR3 region has 18 residues. The germline V and J ends were trimmed by 6 bases and 0 bases, with 18 bases remaining between them. CDR3 DNA: TGTGCCAGCAGTCACATTGGGGGAGGGAGCTCCTATAATTCACCCCTCCACTTT. It encodes CASSHIGGGSSYNSPLHF.

The V call is TRBV29-1, the J call TRBJ2-1; TRBD2 aligns across 9 bases. The CDR3 extends over 14 amino acids. Germline V lookup: CDR1 SQVTM, CDR2 ANQGSEA. V gave up 7 bases and J gave up 1 base; unmatched junction bases: 5. The CDR3 sequence: CSAPTSGSYNEQFF. In DNA form, the CDR3 reads TGCAGCGCCCCGACTAGCGGTTCCTACAATGAGCAGTTCTTC.

The gene calls are TRBV29-1 and TRBJ1-5; 8 nucleotides align to TRBD1. The germline CDR1 and CDR2 sequences are SQVTM and ANQGSEA. CDR3 length: 13 residues. The V segment lost 5 bases and the J segment 2 bases; nucleotides outside the gene matches: 2. This chain's CDR3 is CSVQGQGNQPQHF. CDR3 coding DNA: TGCAGCGTTCAGGGACAGGGCAATCAGCCCCAGCATTTT.

The chain has TRBV28 and TRBJ1-2; a possible D gene is TRBD1 (6 bases). This CDR3 region has 16 residues. Trimming took off 0 bases at V and 0 bases at J, with 11 bases between the two ends. The germline V gene encodes CDR1 MDHEN and CDR2 SYDVKM. The CDR3 bases are TGTGCCAGCAGTTTATGGGACAGTCCCGCTAACTATGGCTACACCTTC. Translating it yields CASSLWDSPANYGYTF.

The genes are TRBV2 and TRBJ2-1; 8 nucleotides match TRBD2. Per germline, CDR1 SNHLY and CDR2 FYNNEI. Unmatched junction bases numbered 8, after V lost 5 bases and J lost 14 bases. This CDR3 comprises 12 residues. The CDR3 DNA is TGTGCCAGCAGTTCAAGCGGGAGAGAAAAGTTCTTC. This gives the protein CASSSSGREKFF. Combining the CDR3 with reference TRBV2 and TRBJ2-1 gives the whole variable domain EPEVTQTPSHQVTQMGQEVILRCVPISNHLYFYWYRQILGQKVEFLVSFYNNEISEKSEIFDDQFSVERPDGSNFTLKIRSTKLEDSAMYFCASSSSGREKFFGPGTRLTVL.

V usage is TRBV13 and J usage is TRBJ1-1; TRBD1 matches 10 bases. Germline CDR1 PRHDT, CDR2 FYEKMQ (reference sequence). The CDR3 loop spans 14 amino acids. Trimming at V came to 2 bases and at J to 6 bases, leaving 3 bases not matched to a gene. As DNA, the CDR3 is TGTGCCAGCAGCTTACCCGGACAGGGGGCTGAAGCTTTCTTT. Translating it yields CASSLPGQGAEAFF.

The chain has TRBV28 and TRBJ1-4; 7 bases agree with TRBD1. This CDR3 region has 14 residues. The germline V gene encodes CDR1 MDHEN and CDR2 SYDVKM. V shed 5 bases, J shed 7 bases, and the junction held 7 bases outside the gene matches. CDR3 bases: TGTGCCAGCAGTCCCTTGACAGGGACTGAAAAACTGTTTTTT. Translation gives CASSPLTGTEKLFF.

The gene calls are TRBV29-1 and TRBJ2-1, with TRBD2 matching over 15 bases. Germline V gene data show CDR1 as SQVTM and CDR2 as ANQGSEA. V was clipped by 7 bases and J by 1 base; unmatched bases: 5. The CDR3 runs 16 residues. In DNA form, the CDR3 reads TGCAGCGCCGCGGGACTAGCGGGGGGATCCTACAATGAGCAGTTCTTC. Encoded protein: CSAAGLAGGSYNEQFF.

The rearrangement links TRBV30 to TRBJ2-7; 9 positions match TRBD1. Germline V CDR1 and CDR2: GTSNPN, SVGIG (reference sequence). The V segment lost 0 bases and the J segment 3 bases; nucleotides outside the gene matches: 9. CDR3 length equals 16 residues. The CDR3 here is CAWSVYWDREDYEQYF. Written as DNA, the CDR3 is TGTGCCTGGAGTGTATATTGGGACAGGGAGGACTACGAGCAGTACTTC.

The V and J genes are TRBV29-1 and TRBJ2-1; 7 nucleotides align to TRBD2. J lost 0 bases, V lost 7 bases, and 9 bases had no gene match. CDR1 SQVTM and CDR2 ANQGSEA come from the germline V gene. CDR3 size: 15 residues. The CDR3 protein is CSARGGSGSYNEQFF. CDR3 coding DNA: TGCAGCGCCCGAGGCGGGAGTGGCTCCTACAATGAGCAGTTCTTC.

The chain couples TRBV5-1 to TRBJ1-1, with D tentatively TRBD1 (6 bases). Looked up from germline, CDR1 is SGHRS and CDR2 is YFSETQ. V dropped 2 bases and J dropped 0 bases, with 14 bases sitting between them. The CDR3 totals 16 residues. DNA for the CDR3: TGCGCCAGCAGCTTTGGGGGGGGGACAATGAACACTGAAGCTTTCTTT. This translates into CASSFGGGTMNTEAFF.

This clone turned up a few times. This chain links TRBV4-2 with TRBJ1-5; the D is unclear. The germline V gene encodes CDR1 LGHNA and CDR2 YNFKEQ. V gave up 2 bases and J gave up 4 bases, with 18 bases separating them. The CDR3 has 17 amino acids. In nucleotides, the CDR3 is TGTGCCAGCAGCCAACCCTCGGGAGGTGTGAATAATCAGCCCCAGCATTTT. It yields the protein CASSQPSGGVNNQPQHF.

This chain's CDR3 is CASSDRGVSEAFF. CDR3 DNA: TGTGCCAGCAGCGACAGGGGTGTATCTGAAGCTTTCTTT. This rearrangement joins TRBV6-5 to TRBJ1-1; TRBD1 matches 8 bases. The V segment lost 6 bases and the J segment 6 bases; nucleotides outside the gene matches: 6. Germline V gene data show CDR1 as MNHEY and CDR2 as SVGAGI. CDR3 length: 13 amino acids.

The genes are TRBV4-1 and TRBJ2-7, with 9 bases that match TRBD1. The germline V gene encodes CDR1 MGHRA and CDR2 YSYEKL. The junction had 11 bases not matched to a gene; V was cut back by 1 base and J by 1 base. The CDR3 totals 18 residues. DNA for the CDR3: TGCGCCAGCAGCCAAGCGATGGGGACAGGGATGATATCCTACGAGCAGTACTTC. Translated: CASSQAMGTGMISYEQYF.

The rearrangement joins TRBV4-3 to TRBJ2-7, with 10 nucleotides matching TRBD2. The germline V gene has CDR1 LGHNA and CDR2 YSLEER. V shed 1 base, J shed 3 bases, and the junction held 3 bases outside the gene matches. The CDR3 has 15 amino acids. The DNA for the CDR3 is TGCGCCAGCAGCCAAGGAAGCGGGAGGGTCTACGAGCAGTACTTC. Translated, it gives CASSQGSGRVYEQYF.

The genes are TRBV4-1 and TRBJ2-1, with 9 bases that match TRBD2. J was trimmed by 1 base and V by 1 base; bases with no gene match: 5. The CDR3 has 17 residues. Germline CDR1 is MGHRA and CDR2 is YSYEKL. DNA of the CDR3: TGCGCCAGCAGCCAAGGTGGACTAGCGCCTTCCTACAATGAGCAGTTCTTC. This encodes CASSQGGLAPSYNEQFF.

V gene TRBV5-1 combines with J gene TRBJ2-1, with 8 bases that match TRBD2. With 4 bases clipped from V and 0 bases from J, the junction kept 6 bases outside the gene matches. This CDR3 region has 16 residues. Germline CDR1 and CDR2: SGHRS and YFSETQ. CDR3 DNA sequence: TGCGCCAGCAGCCCGGGAGGGACAAGCTCCTACAATGAGCAGTTCTTC. This encodes CASSPGGTSSYNEQFF.